This T cell receptor (beta chain) is drawn from a study of cytomegalovirus exposure and HLA in healthy donors. As for the study in general: Counted in an early data release were 85 million or so unique TCRs from HLA-typed donors.

It was with 60 Vbeta and 13 Jbeta primers that the PCR ran. Methods used by the authors: Later, 65 million to 85 million unique TCR beta chains were counted in an analysis, and some 10 million of them were shared. TCRdb's copy holds only in-frame clones and misses some; the assay was immunoSEQ multiplex PCR. Clonal size and the V and J genes are those of that table, whereas D and trimming came from the DNA. The table lists over 130,000 clones, around 59% of them singletons. V shed 5 bases, J shed 1 base, and the junction held 6 bases outside the gene matches. Germline loops: CDR1 SSHAT, CDR2 FNYEAQ (reference sequence). The CDR3 has 15 residues.

Sequencing was carried out using PBMCs. The chain carries TRBV7-7 and TRBJ2-5; 8 nucleotides match TRBD1. This clonotype originated in a male donor in good health and CMV-seronegative. The CDR3 loop is CASSVGTGVQETQYF. CDR3 DNA sequence: TGTGCCAGCAGCGTCGGGACAGGAGTCCAAGAGACCCAGTACTTC.